The sequence of this T cell receptor beta chain was determined in a study of human thymus T cells. Overall study results and limits: Among thymic and blood repertoires, usage of V and J genes appeared biased.

With respect to this clone: Its target is not known.

The data were produced by immunoSEQ multiplex PCR, yet TCRdb's version contains in-frame clones alone and is incomplete. The sample yields about 50,000 clones, over 90% seen once. Corrective surgery for congenital heart defects was being performed on the healthy Finnish infants who were the donors. Only four of the eight donors provided an approximately 0.5-1 mL blood sample. This clonotype was obtained from a girl under three years old with a congenital heart defect but otherwise immunologically healthy. Sequencing input: blood.

CDR3 region: CAAPATSGSINEQFF. The DNA for the CDR3 is TGTGCCGCCCCGGCCACTAGCGGGAGTATCAATGAGCAGTTCTTC. The gene calls are TRBV30 and TRBJ2-1; 11 positions agree with TRBD2. The J segment lost 6 bases and the V segment lost 8 bases, leaving 12 bases of the junction unmatched. In germline, CDR1 is GTSNPN, CDR2 SVGIG (reference sequence). The CDR3 is 15 residues long.